The entry below gives a single T cell receptor beta chain sequence along with its context. Antigen specificity is unknown. The sample comes from a study of cytomegalovirus exposure and HLA in healthy donors. Background on the study: Both the 120 validation repertoires and the 666 first-cohort repertoires used the same platform, as reported by a later analysis.

This CDR3 is built from 16 residues. The ends lost 0 bases at V and 4 bases at J; junction bases unmatched: 5. The germline V gene has CDR1 LGHNT and CDR2 FRNRAP. The data were produced by immunoSEQ multiplex PCR, yet TCRdb's version contains in-frame clones alone and is incomplete. The table records around 150,000 clones, 82% of them present only once. The study's findings and limits: Rarity held for most TCR sequences, but there were some public TCRs that occurred in many donors. The study put some 150 TCR beta chains on its list as cytomegalovirus-associated. Within the approximately 130 validation repertoires, first-cohort TCR clusters tended to co-occur, according to a later analysis.

The clonotype comes from a man younger than 45 in good health and CMV-seropositive. The V call is TRBV12-5, the J call TRBJ2-7, with 11 bases lining up with TRBD2. Sequencing was carried out using PBMCs. CDR3 DNA: TGTGCTAGTGGTTTGGTAGGGGGACTAGCGGAATACGAGCAGTACTTC. This sequence encodes CASGLVGGLAEYEQYF.